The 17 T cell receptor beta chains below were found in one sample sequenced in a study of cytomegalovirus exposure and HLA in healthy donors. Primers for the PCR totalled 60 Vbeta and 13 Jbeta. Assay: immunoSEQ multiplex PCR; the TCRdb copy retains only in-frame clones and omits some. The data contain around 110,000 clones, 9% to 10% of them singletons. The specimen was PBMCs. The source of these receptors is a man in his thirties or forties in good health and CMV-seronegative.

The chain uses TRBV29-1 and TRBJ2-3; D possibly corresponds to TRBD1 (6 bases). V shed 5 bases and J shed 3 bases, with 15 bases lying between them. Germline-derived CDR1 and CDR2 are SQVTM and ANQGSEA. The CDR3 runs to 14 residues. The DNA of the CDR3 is TGCAGCGTTCCCCCGGGACAACGGACAGATACGCAGTATTTT. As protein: CSVPPGQRTDTQYF.

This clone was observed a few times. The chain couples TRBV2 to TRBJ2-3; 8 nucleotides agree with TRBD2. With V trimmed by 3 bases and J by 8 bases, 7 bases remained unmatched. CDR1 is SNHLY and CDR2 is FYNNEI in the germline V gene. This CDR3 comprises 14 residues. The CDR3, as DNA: TGTGCCAGCAGTGAGCCGGGACTAGGAATTACGCAGTATTTT. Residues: CASSEPGLGITQYF.

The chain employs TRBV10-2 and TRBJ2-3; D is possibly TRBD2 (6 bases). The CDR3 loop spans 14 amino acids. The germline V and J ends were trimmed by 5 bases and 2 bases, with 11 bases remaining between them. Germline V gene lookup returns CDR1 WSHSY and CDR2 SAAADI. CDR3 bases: TGCGCCAGCAGTAGGCCTAGCGCCACAGATACGCAGTATTTT. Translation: CASSRPSATDTQYF.

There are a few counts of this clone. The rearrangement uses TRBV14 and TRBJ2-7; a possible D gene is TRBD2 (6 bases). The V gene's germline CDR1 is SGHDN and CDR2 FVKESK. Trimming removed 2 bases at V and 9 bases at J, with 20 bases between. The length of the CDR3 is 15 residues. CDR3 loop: CASSQPGTDQEGQYF. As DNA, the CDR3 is TGTGCCAGCAGCCAACCCGGGACGGACCAGGAGGGGCAGTACTTC.

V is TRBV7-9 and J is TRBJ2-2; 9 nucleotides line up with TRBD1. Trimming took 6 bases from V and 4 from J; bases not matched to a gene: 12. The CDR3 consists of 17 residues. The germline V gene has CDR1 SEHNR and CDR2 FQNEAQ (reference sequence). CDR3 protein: CASRAGAGTGRTGELFF. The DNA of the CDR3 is TGTGCCAGCAGAGCCGGAGCCGGGACAGGGCGCACCGGGGAGCTGTTTTTT.

DNA of the CDR3: TGTGCCAGCAGTGAAGCCCCTGGCCTTGAGCAGTACTTC. Amino acid sequence: CASSEAPGLEQYF. The genes are TRBV6-1 and TRBJ2-7; D uncertain. CDR1 and CDR2 (germline): MNHNS, SASEGT. V shed 0 bases and J shed 7 bases, with 10 bases lying between them. This CDR3 has 13 amino acids.

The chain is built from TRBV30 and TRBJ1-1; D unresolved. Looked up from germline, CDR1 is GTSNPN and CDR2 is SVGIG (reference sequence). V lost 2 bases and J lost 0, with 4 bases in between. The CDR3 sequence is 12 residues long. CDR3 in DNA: TGTGCCTGGAGTATCTTGAACACTGAAGCTTTCTTT. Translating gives CAWSILNTEAFF.

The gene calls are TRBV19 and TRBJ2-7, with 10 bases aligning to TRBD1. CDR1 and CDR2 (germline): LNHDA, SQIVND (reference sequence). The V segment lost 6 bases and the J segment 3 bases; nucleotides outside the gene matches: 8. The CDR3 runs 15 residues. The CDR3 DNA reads TGTGCCAGTAGACCACAGGACAGGGGGGGCTACGAGCAGTACTTC. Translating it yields CASRPQDRGGYEQYF.

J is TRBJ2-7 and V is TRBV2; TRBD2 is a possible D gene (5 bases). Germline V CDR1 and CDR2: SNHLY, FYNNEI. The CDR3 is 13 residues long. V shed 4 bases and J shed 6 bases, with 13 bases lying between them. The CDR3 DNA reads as TGTGCCAGCAGTGCCATTTCGGGGAGCGAGCAGTACTTC. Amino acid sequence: CASSAISGSEQYF.

CDR3 protein: CASSLEGSGNQPQHF. DNA for the CDR3: TGCGCCAGCAGCTTGGAGGGGTCGGGCAATCAGCCCCAGCATTTT. The chain combines TRBV5-1 with TRBJ1-5, with D perhaps matching TRBD1 (5 bases). The ends were cut back, 0 bases at V and 2 bases at J, with 9 bases in the middle. Germline CDR1 SGHRS, CDR2 YFSETQ. The CDR3 is made up of 15 amino acids.

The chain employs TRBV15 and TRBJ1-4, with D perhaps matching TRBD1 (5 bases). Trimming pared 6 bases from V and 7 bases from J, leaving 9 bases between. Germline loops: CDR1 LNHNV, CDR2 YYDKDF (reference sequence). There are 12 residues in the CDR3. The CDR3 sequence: CATRGGGEKLFF. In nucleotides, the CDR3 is TGTGCCACCAGGGGGGGAGGTGAAAAACTGTTTTTT.

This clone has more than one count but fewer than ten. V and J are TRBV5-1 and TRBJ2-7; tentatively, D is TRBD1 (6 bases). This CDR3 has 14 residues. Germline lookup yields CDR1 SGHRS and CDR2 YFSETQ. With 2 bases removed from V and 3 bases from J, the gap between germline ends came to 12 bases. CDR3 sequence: CASSLGQRDYEQYF. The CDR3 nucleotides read TGCGCCAGCAGCTTAGGACAGCGAGACTACGAGCAGTACTTC.

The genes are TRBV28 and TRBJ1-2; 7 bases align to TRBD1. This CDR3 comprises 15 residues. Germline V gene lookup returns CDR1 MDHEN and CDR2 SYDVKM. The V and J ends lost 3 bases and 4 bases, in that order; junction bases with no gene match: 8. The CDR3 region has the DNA TGTGCCAGCAGTTTTGAGGGGGCGCTTGTCTATGGCTACACCTTC. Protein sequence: CASSFEGALVYGYTF.

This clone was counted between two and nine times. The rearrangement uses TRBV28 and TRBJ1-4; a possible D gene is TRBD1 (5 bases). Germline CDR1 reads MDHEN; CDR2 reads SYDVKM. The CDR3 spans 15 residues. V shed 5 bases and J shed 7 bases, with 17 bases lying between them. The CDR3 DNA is TGTGCCAGCAGTCTGACAAGACAGACCGGTGAAAAACTGTTTTTT. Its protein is CASSLTRQTGEKLFF.

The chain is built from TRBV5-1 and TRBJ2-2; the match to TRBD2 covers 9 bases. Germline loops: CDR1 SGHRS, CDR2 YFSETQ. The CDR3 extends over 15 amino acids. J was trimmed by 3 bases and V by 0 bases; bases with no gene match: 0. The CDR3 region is CASSLASGDTGELFF. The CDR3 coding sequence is TGCGCCAGCAGCTTGGCTAGCGGGGACACCGGGGAGCTGTTTTTT. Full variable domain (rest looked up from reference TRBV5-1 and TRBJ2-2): KAGVTQTPRYLIKTRGQQVTLSCSPISGHRSVSWYQQTPGQGLQFLFEYFSETQRNKGNFPGRFSGRQFSNSRSEMNVSTLELGDSALYLCASSLASGDTGELFFGEGSRLTVL.

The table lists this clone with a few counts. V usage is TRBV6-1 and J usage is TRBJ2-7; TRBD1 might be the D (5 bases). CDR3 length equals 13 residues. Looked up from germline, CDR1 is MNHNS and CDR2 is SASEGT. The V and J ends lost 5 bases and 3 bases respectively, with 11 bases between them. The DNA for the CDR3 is TGTGCCAGCAGTAGAGACAGATACTACGAGCAGTACTTC. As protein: CASSRDRYYEQYF.

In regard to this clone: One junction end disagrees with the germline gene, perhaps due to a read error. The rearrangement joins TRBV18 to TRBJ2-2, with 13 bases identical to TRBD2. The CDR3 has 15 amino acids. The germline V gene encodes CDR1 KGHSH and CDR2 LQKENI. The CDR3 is CATAGTSGNAGELFF. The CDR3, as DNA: TGTGCCACCGCCGGGACTAGCGGGAACGCCGGGGAGCTGTTTTTT.